This TCR beta chain emerged from a study of response to subunit inactivated influenza vaccine. Study-level points and caveats: It was suggested by the authors that few new T cells are recruited by each seasonal influenza vaccination.

Trimming at V came to 6 bases and at J to 1 base, leaving 5 bases not matched to a gene. The CDR3 covers 13 residues. CDR1 and CDR2 (germline): DFQATT, SNEGSKA (reference sequence). TCRdb ran MiXCR on the RT-PCR reads and lists one entry per CDR3 protein. The table includes about 160,000 distinct CDR3 sequences, 9.5% to 12% detected once. This clonotype was found a few times. Its antigen is unknown. The sequencing used CD8+ T cells sorted from PBMCs, collected 23 months after vaccination. The V gene is TRBV20-1, the J gene TRBJ2-7, with 8 bases fitting TRBD1. The clonotype was recovered from a man in his fifties or sixties who received an inactivated influenza vaccine. CDR3 DNA sequence: TGCAGTGCCAATGGACAGGGTTCCTACGAGCAGTACTTC. This translates into CSANGQGSYEQYF.